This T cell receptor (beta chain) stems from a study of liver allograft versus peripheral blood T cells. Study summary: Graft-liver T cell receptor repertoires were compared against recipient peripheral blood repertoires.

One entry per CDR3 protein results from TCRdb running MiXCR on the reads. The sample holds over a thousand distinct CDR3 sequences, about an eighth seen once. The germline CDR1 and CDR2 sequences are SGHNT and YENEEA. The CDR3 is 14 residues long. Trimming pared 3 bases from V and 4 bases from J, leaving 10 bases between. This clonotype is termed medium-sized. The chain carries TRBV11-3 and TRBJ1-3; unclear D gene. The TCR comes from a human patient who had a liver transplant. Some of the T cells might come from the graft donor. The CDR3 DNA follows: TGTGCCAGCAGCTTTGCTGGCACGGGAAACACCATATATTTT. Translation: CASSFAGTGNTIYF.